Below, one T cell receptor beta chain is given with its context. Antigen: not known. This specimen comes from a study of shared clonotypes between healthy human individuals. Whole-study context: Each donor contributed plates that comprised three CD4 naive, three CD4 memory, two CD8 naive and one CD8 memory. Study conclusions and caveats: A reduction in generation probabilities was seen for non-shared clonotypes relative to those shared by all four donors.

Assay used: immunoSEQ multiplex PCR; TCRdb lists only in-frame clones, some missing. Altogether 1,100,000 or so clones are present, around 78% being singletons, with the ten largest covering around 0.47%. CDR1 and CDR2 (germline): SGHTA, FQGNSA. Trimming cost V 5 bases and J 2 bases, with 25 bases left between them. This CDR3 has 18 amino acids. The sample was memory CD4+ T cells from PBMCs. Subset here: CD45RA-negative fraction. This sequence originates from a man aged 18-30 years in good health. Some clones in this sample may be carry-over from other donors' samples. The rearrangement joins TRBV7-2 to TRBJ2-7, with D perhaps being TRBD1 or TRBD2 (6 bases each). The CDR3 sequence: CASSLGRPGALSTYEQYF. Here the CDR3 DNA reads TGTGCCAGCAGCCTAGGTCGTCCGGGGGCTCTCTCGACCTACGAGCAGTACTTC. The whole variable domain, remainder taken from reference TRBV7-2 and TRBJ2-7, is GAGVSQSPSNKVTEKGKDVELRCDPISGHTALYWYRQSLGQGLEFLIYFQGNSAPDKSGLPSDRFSAERTGGSVSTLTIQRTQQEDSAVYLCASSLGRPGALSTYEQYFGPGTRLTVT.